Below, 20 T cell receptor beta chains from the same sample are listed, as sequenced in a study of control samples from healthy donors and cancer patients. Some clones are missing from TCRdb's copy, which holds only in-frame ones; the method was immunoSEQ multiplex PCR. The repertoire includes under 200,000 clones, 92% of them detected once, and 0.68% sits in the top ten. Source material: blood. Receptors originate from a woman aged 30 to 39 in good health.

V is TRBV10-3 and J is TRBJ2-1; D is unresolved. Germline V gene sequence: CDR1 ENHRY, CDR2 SYGVKD. Trimming took off 2 bases at V and 4 bases at J, with 9 bases between the two ends. The CDR3 extends over 14 amino acids. CDR3 nucleotide sequence: TGTGCCATCAGTGAGGGGGTGGGGTACAATGAGCAGTTCTTC. It is translated as CAISEGVGYNEQFF.

V and J are TRBV29-1 and TRBJ2-5; a weak D match, TRBD2 (5 bases). Germline V gene lookup returns CDR1 SQVTM and CDR2 ANQGSEA. Trimming removed 3 bases from V and 0 bases from J, with 5 bases in between. The CDR3 is made up of 12 amino acids. The CDR3 loop is CSVEGDQETQYF. The CDR3 bases are TGCAGCGTTGAGGGAGACCAAGAGACCCAGTACTTC.

The chain combines TRBV5-5 with TRBJ2-6; D unresolved. CDR1 and CDR2 (germline): SGHKS, YYEKEE (reference sequence). This CDR3 is built from 14 residues. V was pared by 6 bases and J by 2 bases, with 9 bases between. CDR3 bases: TGTGCCAGCAATCCTGTCCCTGGGGCCAACGTCCTGACTTTC. Translating gives CASNPVPGANVLTF.

J is TRBJ1-2 and V is TRBV4-1; D remains unclear. Between the trimmed V and J ends, which lost 5 bases and 8 bases, there was a span of 30 bases. The CDR3 length is 18 residues. Germline V gives CDR1 MGHRA, CDR2 YSYEKL. CDR3 protein: CASSSDTVPLPHPPGYTF. CDR3 sequence (DNA): TGCGCCAGCAGCTCAGATACAGTCCCCCTCCCCCACCCGCCAGGCTACACCTTC.

The CDR3 DNA is TGTGCCAGCAGTCCGGGGCTAGCGGACTACAATGAGCAGTTCTTC. Its translation is CASSPGLADYNEQFF. The rearrangement uses TRBV6-2 or TRBV6-3 and TRBJ2-1; 7 bases match TRBD2. The CDR3 is 15 amino acids. V trimming: 5 bases; J trimming: 3 bases; junction bases outside the gene matches: 7. Germline lookup yields CDR1 MNHEY and CDR2 SVGEGT.

The chain couples TRBV5-4 to TRBJ2-5; D remains unclear. Germline V gene sequence: CDR1 SGHNT, CDR2 YYREEE (reference sequence). The CDR3 spans 13 residues. V lost 2 bases to trimming and J lost 5 bases, with 10 bases between them. The CDR3 sequence is CASSFPAGETQYF. CDR3 DNA sequence: TGTGCCAGCAGCTTTCCAGCTGGGGAGACCCAGTACTTC.

The chain links TRBV5-1 to TRBJ2-5; TRBD1 matches at 7 bases. V lost 0 bases, J lost 13 bases, and 12 bases stayed unmatched. This CDR3 has 14 amino acids. The germline gives CDR1 SGHRS, CDR2 YFSETQ. The CDR3 DNA sequence: TGCGCCAGCAGCTTGGAGGAAGACCGACAGGGCGGGTACTTC. This codes for CASSLEEDRQGGYF. Full variable domain (outside the CDR3, taken from reference TRBV5-1 and TRBJ2-5): KAGVTQTPRYLIKTRGQQVTLSCSPISGHRSVSWYQQTPGQGLQFLFEYFSETQRNKGNFPGRFSGRQFSNSRSEMNVSTLELGDSALYLCASSLEEDRQGGYFGPGTRLLVL.

V gene TRBV18 combines with J gene TRBJ1-1; TRBD1 is a possible D gene (5 bases). Trimming removed 5 bases from V and 3 bases from J, with 10 bases in between. The germline V gene encodes CDR1 KGHSH and CDR2 LQKENI. The CDR3 has 13 amino acids. DNA of the CDR3: TGTGCCAGCTCAAACGACAGATACACTGAAGCTTTCTTT. Amino acids: CASSNDRYTEAFF.

This clone was seen once. J is TRBJ2-5 and V is TRBV5-1; TRBD1 might be the D (5 bases). The germline V and J ends were trimmed by 2 bases and 0 bases, with 11 bases remaining between them. The CDR3 sequence is 15 residues long. Germline V gives CDR1 SGHRS, CDR2 YFSETQ. The CDR3 DNA sequence: TGCGCCAGCAGCTTCGGCAGGGCGGACCAAGAGACCCAGTACTTC. It is translated as CASSFGRADQETQYF.

The chain has TRBV11-1 and TRBJ1-6, with 8 bases matching TRBD1. Germline V gene lookup returns CDR1 SGHAT and CDR2 FQDESV (reference sequence). This CDR3 has 14 residues. The V segment lost 5 bases and the J segment 7 bases; nucleotides outside the gene matches: 4. CDR3 protein: CASSAGQGNSPLHF. The CDR3 DNA sequence: TGTGCCAGCAGCGCAGGACAGGGAAATTCACCCCTCCACTTT.

The chain employs TRBV5-1 and TRBJ2-3; possible D gene TRBD1, 5 bases. Deletions cut 7 bases from V and 2 bases from J, with 11 bases between. The V gene's germline CDR1 is SGHRS and CDR2 YFSETQ. The CDR3 sequence is 13 residues long. The CDR3 region is CASAIGDTDTQYF. As DNA, the CDR3 is TGCGCCAGCGCAATAGGGGACACAGATACGCAGTATTTT.

This clone occurred a few times. V gene TRBV5-1 combines with J gene TRBJ1-4; weak D call: TRBD1 (6 bases). This CDR3 spans 14 amino acids. Germline CDR1 reads SGHRS; CDR2 reads YFSETQ. With 4 bases removed from V and 1 base from J, the gap between germline ends came to 8 bases. DNA for the CDR3: TGCGCCAGCAGCGAGGGACAAACTAATGAAAAACTGTTTTTT. It encodes CASSEGQTNEKLFF.

The CDR3 region has the DNA TGTGCCAGCAGCCAAGGGAGTAGCGTGACCTACGAGCAGTACTTC. Its protein product is CASSQGSSVTYEQYF. This chain joins TRBV3-1 (or the pseudogene TRBV3-2) and TRBJ2-7, with D perhaps TRBD2 (5 bases). With 1 base removed from V and 2 bases from J, the gap between germline ends came to 12 bases. The CDR3 runs 15 residues. From germline, CDR1 is LGHDT and CDR2 YNNKEL (reference sequence).

The rearrangement uses TRBV19 and TRBJ2-7; the D gene is possibly TRBD2 (7 bases). The V gene lost 5 bases and the J gene lost 3 bases, with 20 bases spanning the gap. The CDR3 loop spans 16 amino acids. Germline V gene lookup returns CDR1 LNHDA and CDR2 SQIVND (reference sequence). The CDR3 loop is CASSPRGGGGNYEQYF. In DNA form, the CDR3 reads TGTGCCAGTAGTCCTCGCGGCGGGGGCGGTAACTACGAGCAGTACTTC.

The J gene is TRBJ1-5, the V gene TRBV6-5; no reliable D call. Trimming cost V 4 bases and J 6 bases, with 7 bases left between them. The V gene's germline CDR1 is MNHEY and CDR2 SVGAGI. The CDR3 has 12 amino acids. This chain's CDR3 is CASSSAGQPQHF. The CDR3 bases are TGTGCCAGCAGTTCGGCCGGTCAGCCCCAGCATTTT.

The chain combines TRBV9 with TRBJ2-3; D is possibly TRBD1 (5 bases). The CDR3 has 15 amino acids. The germline V gene encodes CDR1 SGDLS and CDR2 YYNGEE. V gave up 1 base and J gave up 1 base, with 10 bases separating them. The CDR3 sequence is CASSVQGGGTDTQYF. The CDR3 nucleotides are TGTGCCAGCAGCGTACAGGGTGGTGGCACAGATACGCAGTATTTT. Complete variable domain (other parts from reference TRBV9 and TRBJ2-3): DSGVTQTPKHLITATGQRVTLRCSPRSGDLSVYWYQQSLDQGLQFLIQYYNGEERAKGNILERFSAQQFPDLHSELNLSSLELGDSALYFCASSVQGGGTDTQYFGPGTRLTVL.

The V and J genes are TRBV19 and TRBJ1-1; D gene uncertain. Germline V gene data show CDR1 as LNHDA and CDR2 as SQIVND (reference sequence). CDR3 length: 14 amino acids. V dropped 3 bases and J dropped 0 bases, with 8 bases sitting between them. As DNA, the CDR3 is TGTGCCAGTAGTATTTTCTTTATGAACACTGAAGCTTTCTTT. Its protein product is CASSIFFMNTEAFF.

The V gene is TRBV30, the J gene TRBJ2-5, with D possibly being TRBD1 (5 bases). Germline V CDR1 and CDR2: GTSNPN, SVGIG (reference sequence). This CDR3 contains 14 residues. V lost 6 bases to trimming and J lost 2 bases, with 16 bases between them. In DNA form, the CDR3 reads TGTGCCTGCGTATTACCAGGGTCTCAAGAGACCCAGTACTTC. It is translated as CACVLPGSQETQYF.

The chain joins TRBV7-9 to TRBJ1-1; TRBD1 matches 7 bases. The ends lost 2 bases at V and 0 bases at J; junction bases unmatched: 9. The CDR3 has 17 residues. Germline V lookup: CDR1 SEHNR, CDR2 FQNEAQ (reference sequence). The DNA of the CDR3 is TGTGCCAGCAGCTTACCATTACAGGGGCGATTGAACACTGAAGCTTTCTTT. Its translation is CASSLPLQGRLNTEAFF. Full variable domain (outside the CDR3, taken from reference TRBV7-9 and TRBJ1-1): DTGVSQNPRHKITKRGQNVTFRCDPISEHNRLYWYRQTLGQGPEFLTYFQNEAQLEKSRLLSDRFSAERPKGSFSTLEIQRTEQGDSAMYLCASSLPLQGRLNTEAFFGQGTRLTVV.

The chain links TRBV28 to TRBJ2-4, with D perhaps matching TRBD2 (5 bases). The CDR3 is 14 residues long. Germline V lookup: CDR1 MDHEN, CDR2 SYDVKM. V was trimmed by 5 bases and J by 2 bases, leaving 10 bases between them. The CDR3 reads CASSRRGTKNIQYF. In nucleotides, the CDR3 is TGTGCCAGCAGTCGCCGGGGTACCAAAAACATTCAGTACTTC.